The clone carrying this TCR beta chain showed up just once. CDR1 SGHNT and CDR2 YYREEE come from the germline V gene (reference sequence). The CDR3 contains 16 residues. With 0 bases clipped from V and 7 bases from J, the junction kept 7 bases outside the gene matches. This entry is derived from a study of control samples from healthy donors and cancer patients. Generated by immunoSEQ multiplex PCR, the TCRdb table keeps only in-frame clones and is missing some. The sample comprises roughly 68,000 clones, 83% of which are singletons, and 15% to 19% rests with the top ten. The chain has TRBV5-4 and TRBJ1-4; 9 bases fit TRBD1. The TCR originated in a man aged 55 to 69 in good health. Sequenced material: blood. This CDR3 is CASSLDPGTGLEKLFF. The CDR3 nucleotides are TGTGCCAGCAGCTTGGACCCCGGGACAGGGCTTGAAAAACTGTTTTTT. The full variable domain, its missing parts supplied by reference TRBV5-4 and TRBJ1-4, is ETGVTQSPTHLIKTRGQQVTLRCSSQSGHNTVSWYQQALGQGPQFIFQYYREEENGRGNFPPRFSGLQFPNYSSELNVNALELDDSALYLCASSLDPGTGLEKLFFGSGTQLSVL.